The entry that follows covers one TCR beta chain sequence. Profiling relied on immunoSEQ multiplex PCR, and the TCRdb table lists in-frame clones only, not all of them. Of about 300,000 clones detected, around 90% appear once; the ten largest clones hold 1.7%. The entry originates in a study of blood T cell repertoires in COVID-19. This CDR3 is 18 amino acids long. The germline V gene encodes CDR1 LGHDT and CDR2 YNNKEL (reference sequence). With V trimmed by 0 bases and J by 6 bases, 16 bases remained unmatched. This sequence joins TRBV3-1 (or the pseudogene TRBV3-2) and TRBJ1-1; TRBD1 agrees at 7 bases. Sequenced sample: PBMCs or T cells enriched from blood (not recorded which). This TCR derives from a woman in her thirties or forties who had recovered from COVID-19. CDR3: CASSQDHLGGGAVAEAFF. The DNA for the CDR3 is TGTGCCAGCAGCCAAGATCACCTCGGAGGGGGCGCGGTGGCTGAAGCTTTCTTT.